The 25 T cell receptor beta chains presented below share a single source sample, sequenced in a study of CD4 and CD8 cells across lung adenocarcinoma regions. TCRdb recomputed calls from the PCR reads with MiXCR, one row per CDR3 protein. The data show approximately 12,000 distinct CDR3 sequences, with under 55% seen just once and about 27% held by the top ten. Specimen: CD8+ T cells from the margin of a lung tumor. These receptors all come from a female donor with lung adenocarcinoma. The CD4 and CD8 labels of this study may be unreliable.

This clonotype has only one observation. The chain couples TRBV7-9 to TRBJ2-3, with 11 bases identical to TRBD2. The CDR3 loop spans 16 amino acids. CDR1 is SEHNR and CDR2 is FQNEAQ in the germline V gene (reference sequence). V was pared by 3 bases and J by 2 bases, with 4 bases of the junction left unmatched. The CDR3 coding sequence is TGTGCCAGCAGCTTGGGACTAGCGGCATTCACAGATACGCAGTATTTT. Translated: CASSLGLAAFTDTQYF.

As to this clonotype: A much larger clone differs by one base, so this may be a read error. The rearrangement joins TRBV11-2 to TRBJ2-1; TRBD1 might be the D (6 bases). The germline V gene has CDR1 SGHAT and CDR2 FQNNGV. The CDR3 totals 16 residues. V was clipped by 2 bases and J by 13 bases, with 24 bases between them. For the CDR3, the DNA is TGTGCCAGCAGCTTACAACGCAGGGGCCAGGAGAGGACCCAGTTCTTC. Its protein product is CASSLQRRGQERTQFF.

This clonotype was picked up one time. This rearrangement joins TRBV11-2 to TRBJ2-5, with a possible D match to TRBD1 (5 bases). With the DNA end fitting TRBJ2-7 better, the J assignment may be wrong. Germline lookup yields CDR1 SGHAT and CDR2 FQNNGV. The CDR3 is made up of 14 amino acids. The DNA of the CDR3 is TGTGCCAGCAGCTCTTGGGGCACCCCTAACGAGCAGTACTTC. Translation: CASSSWGTPNEQYF.

Concerning this clonotype: One end of the junction varies from germline; a read error may be responsible. The rearrangement joins TRBV10-1 to TRBJ2-3, with TRBD2 matching 9 bases. Germline V lookup: CDR1 WNHNN, CDR2 SYGVQD (reference sequence). The CDR3 contains 16 residues. CDR3 sequence reads: CASSESGAGGTDIQYF. For the CDR3, the DNA is TGCGCCAGCAGTGAGTCGGGAGCGGGGGGTACAGATATTCAGTACTTT.

This clonotype was picked up a small number of times. This chain links TRBV6-1 with TRBJ1-2; no clear D. This CDR3 region has 16 residues. Trimming cost V 1 base and J 4 bases, with 16 bases left between them. CDR1 and CDR2 (germline): MNHNS, SASEGT. CDR3 coding DNA: TGTGCCAGCAGTGAAGAGGACGTCGTCGTAGTCTATGGCTACACCTTC. Protein product: CASSEEDVVVVYGYTF.

The rearrangement links TRBV27 to TRBJ2-1, with D perhaps TRBD1 (6 bases). TRBJ2-7 matches the DNA end more closely, so the J call is doubtful. This CDR3 has 14 residues. Germline V CDR1 and CDR2: MNHEY, SMNVEV (reference sequence). In DNA, the CDR3 is TGTGCCAGCAGTTTCGGCAGGGGACACTACGAGCAGTACTTC. It translates to CASSFGRGHYEQYF.

The J gene is TRBJ2-1, the V gene TRBV27; 9 nucleotides align to TRBD1. V lost 0 bases, J lost 13 bases, and 13 bases stayed unmatched. Looked up from germline, CDR1 is MNHEY and CDR2 is SMNVEV (reference sequence). The CDR3 extends over 16 amino acids. In DNA form, the CDR3 reads TGTGCCAGCAGTTTATCGCTCCCGGGACAGGGCGAGACCCAGTTCTTC. Encoded protein: CASSLSLPGQGETQFF.

As to this clonotype: One end of the junction is discordant with germline, which a read error may explain. The J gene is TRBJ2-5, the V gene TRBV10-2; 7 bases are shared with TRBD2. The length of the CDR3 is 14 residues. CDR1 and CDR2 (germline): WSHSY, SAAADI. Here the CDR3 reads CASSEGRDQDTQYF. CDR3 coding DNA: TGCGCCAGCAGTGAGGGGAGGGACCAAGATACCCAGTATTTC.

For this clonotype: One end of the junction is discordant with germline, which a read error may explain. This chain uses TRBV6-1 with TRBJ2-7, with D tentatively TRBD1 (5 bases). The CDR3 consists of 14 residues. Germline assignment: CDR1 MNHNS and CDR2 SASEGT. The CDR3 protein is CGRVALSCAYEQTF. The CDR3 coding sequence is TGTGGCAGGGTGGCCCTCTCTTGCGCCTACGAGCAGACCTTC.

This clonotype was detected only once. The CDR3 ends on some other residue instead of the conserved phenylalanine or tryptophan, so this is likely a read error. It is unclear where the CDR3 begins or ends on the DNA, so no DNA is shown, and the CDR3 is as TCRdb lists it. This sequence joins TRBV6-1 and TRBJ2-6; no DNA check was done on the table's D call, TRBD2. The CDR3 length is 8 residues, termini included. CDR1 and CDR2 (germline): MNHNS, SASEGT. CDR3 residues: CASSPTGS.

Remarks on this clonotype: The junction does not match germline at one end; this may be a read error. The chain couples TRBV7-2 to TRBJ2-3; D possibly uses TRBD1 or TRBD2 (6 bases each). Germline CDR1 reads SGHTA; CDR2 reads FQGNSA. The CDR3 runs 14 residues. CDR3 protein: CASSLAGGAETQYF. CDR3 sequence (DNA): TGTGCCAGCAGCTTAGCGGGGGGCGCAGAGACGCAGTACTTT.

This clonotype appeared a single time. The chain employs TRBV10-3 and TRBJ1-6; 9 bases match TRBD1. CDR1 ENHRY and CDR2 SYGVKD come from the germline V gene. The CDR3 extends over 16 amino acids. The J segment lost 8 bases and the V segment lost 10 bases, leaving 15 bases of the junction unmatched. CDR3 in DNA: TGTGCCACCCCGCGAGAGAGTGGGACAGGGTATTCACCCCTCCACTTT. Encoded protein: CATPRESGTGYSPLHF.

This clonotype has just a few counts. This chain uses TRBV6-2 or TRBV6-3 with TRBJ1-1, with 8 bases matching TRBD1. CDR1 is MNHEY, CDR2 SVGEGT, per germline. CDR3 length equals 14 residues. V was clipped by 4 bases and J by 7 bases; unmatched bases: 8. This CDR3 reads CASSSGTGWGEAFF. DNA for the CDR3: TGTGCCAGCAGTTCGGGGACAGGATGGGGTGAAGCTTTCTTT.

This clonotype was counted only a few times. In DNA form, the CDR3 reads TGTGCCAGCAGCCCGGGAAGAAACAATGAGCAGTTCTTC. Protein product: CASSPGRNNEQFF. The chain joins TRBV7-3 to TRBJ2-1; D perhaps matches TRBD2 (5 bases). V gave up 5 bases and J gave up 5 bases, with 10 bases separating them. The germline V gene has CDR1 SGHTA and CDR2 FQGTGA. The CDR3 consists of 13 residues.

In its sample, this clonotype was seen many times. The rearrangement uses TRBV6-1 and TRBJ2-3; 9 bases agree with TRBD2. V shed 8 bases, J shed 4 bases, and the junction held 13 bases outside the gene matches. The germline CDR1 and CDR2 sequences are MNHNS and SASEGT. The CDR3 spans 16 residues. Here the CDR3 DNA reads TGTGCCAGCGTCGGGGTTGGGCGGGGGGGATCAGATACGCAGTATTTT. It translates to CASVGVGRGGSDTQYF.

This clonotype has just a few counts. The gene calls are TRBV7-2 and TRBJ2-5; D may be TRBD1 (6 bases). Germline-derived CDR1 and CDR2 are SGHTA and FQGNSA. The V end lost 5 bases, the J end lost 1 base, and 11 bases lay between the germline ends. This CDR3 has 14 residues. Written as DNA, the CDR3 is TGTGCCAGCAGCCAAGGGGGTTCCCAAGAGACCCAGTACTTC. Its translation is CASSQGGSQETQYF.

The chain employs TRBV6-1 and TRBJ1-1, with D hard to call. Trimming removed 2 bases at V and 0 bases at J, with 13 bases between. The CDR3 covers 16 residues. Per germline, CDR1 MNHNS and CDR2 SASEGT. This CDR3 is CASSERWSGLNTEAFF. The CDR3, as DNA: TGTGCCAGCAGTGAAAGGTGGAGTGGACTGAACACTGAAGCTTTCTTT.

The V and J genes are TRBV3-1 and TRBJ2-5; D might be TRBD1 (5 bases). The J call may be wrong; the DNA end is better matched by TRBJ2-1. CDR1 and CDR2 (germline): LGHDT, YNNKEL (reference sequence). The CDR3 covers 17 residues. CDR3 sequence (DNA): TGTGCCAGCAGCCAAGCCCCCTGGGGCAGGGAAGAGTGGGGGCAGTTCTTC. Translating it yields CASSQAPWGREEWGQFF.

V usage is TRBV6-8 and J usage is TRBJ2-3; perhaps D is TRBD1 or TRBD2 (6 bases each). The J call may be faulty, since TRBJ2-7 better matches the DNA end. This CDR3 has 14 amino acids. In germline, CDR1 is MNHGY, CDR2 SAAAGT. CDR3 loop: CASRGRGATDMQYF. The CDR3 DNA reads TGTGCCAGCCGGGGGCGAGGAGCCACAGACATGCAGTACTTC.

The chain joins TRBV6-1 to TRBJ2-7; TRBD1 matches 10 bases. This CDR3 region has 14 residues. Per the germline V gene, CDR1 is MNHNS and CDR2 is SASEGT. Trimming took 6 bases from V and 1 from J; bases not matched to a gene: 3. The DNA for the CDR3 is TGTGCCAGCAGCCGGGACAGGGGTTCCTACGAGCAGTACTTC. It yields the protein CASSRDRGSYEQYF.

By frequency in the sample, this clonotype is medium-sized. The chain is built from TRBV6-5 and TRBJ2-3; D perhaps matches TRBD2 (6 bases). The CDR3 sequence is 14 residues long. Germline V gene data show CDR1 as MNHEY and CDR2 as SVGAGI. V was shortened by 8 bases and J by 2 bases, with 14 bases between the two germline ends. Here the CDR3 reads CASGSLRDTDTQYF. The CDR3 region has the DNA TGTGCCAGCGGATCACTGCGGGACACAGATACGCAGTATTTT.

The rearrangement uses TRBV6-1 and TRBJ2-3; D tentatively fits TRBD1 or TRBD2 (5 bases each). The V gene's germline CDR1 is MNHNS and CDR2 SASEGT. There are 20 residues in the CDR3. Written as DNA, the CDR3 is TGTGCGAGCCAGGTTCTCTGCGGCCTATCGGGGCGGCCGGCCAAAAATATTCAGTATTTT. Amino acid sequence: CASQVLCGLSGRPAKNIQYF.

This clonotype was found once. The chain recombines TRBV7-2 with TRBJ2-2, with D perhaps being TRBD1 or TRBD2 (5 bases each). The V and J ends lost 1 base and 3 bases respectively, with 6 bases between them. The length of the CDR3 is 14 residues. CDR1 is SGHTA, CDR2 FQGNSA, per germline. CDR3 bases: TGTGCCAGCAGCTTAGGAGGGGACACCGGGGAGCTGTTTTTT. The encoded protein is CASSLGGDTGELFF.

This clonotype has more than one count but fewer than ten. J is TRBJ2-1 and V is TRBV4-1, with 10 positions matching TRBD1. Trimming cost V 4 bases and J 3 bases; bases outside gene matches: 3. The CDR3 covers 15 residues. In germline, CDR1 is MGHRA, CDR2 YSYEKL. This CDR3 is CASSLGQGDYNEQFF. The DNA for the CDR3 is TGCGCCAGCAGCCTTGGACAGGGGGACTACAATGAGCAGTTCTTC.

Concerning this clonotype: One end of the junction fails to match germline, which may point to a read error. The chain recombines TRBV6-1 with TRBJ2-1, with 7 positions matching TRBD2. In germline, CDR1 is MNHNS, CDR2 SASEGT. CDR3 length: 15 amino acids. The DNA for the CDR3 is TGTGCCAGCAGTCCGGGCGGGGGAGCCAAAGATATGCAGTATTTC. Protein: CASSPGGGAKDMQYF.